This T cell receptor (beta chain) was observed in a study of blood T cells in healthy people across ages (dated by TCRdb to between 2015 and 2016). For the wider study: Template switching captured roughly one uniquely barcoded TCR beta cDNA molecule per two T cells in model experiments. The study measured age-related changes in TCR beta repertoire diversity using deep sequencing normalized with unique cDNA molecular identifiers. Donors were grouped into four age groups: young (average roughly 16 years), middle-aged (39), aged (around 60) and long-lived (just over 80). To avoid experimental bias, donors of different ages were spread randomly across the sequencing lanes. Two additional independent replicas of 1 million unique cDNA reads from the same blood draw were analyzed for two donors (one aged 18 to 30 and one aged 80 or older). Findings and caveats that apply to the study as a whole: Bulk unsorted PBMC profiling prevented conclusive comparison of naive and antigen-experienced compartments. Estimates of total diversity based on one million sequenced T cells were regarded as lower bounds and as underestimates. Because the CMV infection status of the donors was unknown, age-related changes in expanded clonotypes may potentially have been confounded. Compared with the aged group, the long-lived group had more naive CD4+ T cells, fewer expanded clones and increased TCR diversity, a pattern suggesting age selection. A strong correlation was found between observed TCR beta diversity and the percentage of naive T cells measured by flow cytometry. As age increased, observed TCR beta diversity per million T cells dropped in a roughly linear way, and a significant reduction was already evident by age 40.

Taken from the germline V gene, the CDR1 and CDR2 loops are MNHEY and SVGEGT. Relative to germline, V is 2 bases shorter and J is 3 bases shorter, with 11 bases between their ends. Measured from the cysteine to the phenylalanine, the CDR3 is 14 residues long. Solely the CDR3 DNA is kept, with 42 bases framed from the first base. This clonotype turned up a few times. Its antigen is currently not known. The input lacks base qualities; no much larger clone sits a single base away. The donors were roughly 40 Caucasian individuals from Russia, aged roughly 6 to 95 years, who were systemically healthy. Each donor gave approximately 9.3 milliliters of peripheral blood, collected into EDTA-treated Vacutainer tubes. Ficoll-Paque density-gradient centrifugation was used to isolate PBMCs, with at least 7 million obtained per sample. Trizol reagent was used to extract total RNA from PBMCs, with at least 6 micrograms per sample. For every donor, an aliquot of PBMCs went through flow cytometry to measure the percentages of naive CD45RAhigh/CD27high T cells.

Library construction relied on 5' RACE. The sample was run on an Illumina HiSeq 2500. A second PCR of about 6 to 11 cycles was performed with a sample-barcoded 5' primer and a J-beta primer mix. Each TCR beta cDNA molecule received a unique molecular identifier from a template-switch 5' adaptor carrying 12 random nucleotides. Each sample yielded at least 2.5 million CDR3-containing paired-end reads. The Mint cDNA synthesis kit, primed by a TRBC-specific oligonucleotide, was used to synthesize first-strand cDNA from all RNA. After uracil-DNA glycosylase treatment, a first 18-cycle PCR used universal primers M1SS and BC2_uni_R on all cDNA. In the source study's methods: For normalization, 1 million high-quality reads were randomly selected from each sample, with every read carrying a distinct molecular identifier. Reads with shared molecular identifiers were discarded instead of being binned into consensus sequences. MiTCR, with a Q25 quality threshold and the strictest error-elimination algorithm, was used for CDR3 identification, clonotype clustering and error correction. Lower-bound total TCR beta diversity was estimated with a nonparametric unseen species model using Euler transformation. In TCRdb, the public reads were trimmed at Q25 with fastp and aligned with MiXCR, with productive beta chains retained. Rows matching on CDR3 protein sequence are summarized as one entry with the most common DNA and genes. TCRdb's processing, not the authors', yielded these V and J calls. Recorded for this sample are about 1,000,000 distinct CDR3 sequences; 35% to 55% of them occurred a single time. The ten largest make up 15% to 20% of the sample.

The source is a woman aged 60-70 years in good health. Material: blood. The chain was built from TRBV6-2 or TRBV6-3 and TRBJ2-7; too little of a D gene remains to name it. The DNA sequence follows: TGTGCCAGCAGTTACGGAAAGGGCAGCTACGAGCAGTACTTC. Translated, this gives CASSYGKGSYEQYF.